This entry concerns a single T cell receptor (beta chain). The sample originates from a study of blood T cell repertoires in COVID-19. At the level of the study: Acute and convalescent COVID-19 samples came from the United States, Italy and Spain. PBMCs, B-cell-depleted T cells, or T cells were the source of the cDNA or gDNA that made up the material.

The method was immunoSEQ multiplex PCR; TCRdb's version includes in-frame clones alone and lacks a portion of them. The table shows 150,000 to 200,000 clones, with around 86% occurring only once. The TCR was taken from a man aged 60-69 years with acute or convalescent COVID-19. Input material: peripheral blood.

In DNA, the CDR3 is TGTGCCAGCAGCTCCAGGACAGCGAACACTGAAGCTTTCTTT. It yields the protein CASSSRTANTEAFF. The chain carries TRBV5-4 and TRBJ1-1, with D possibly TRBD1 on 6 matching bases. CDR1 SGHNT and CDR2 YYREEE come from the germline V gene (reference sequence). CDR3 length equals 14 residues. Trimming stripped 3 bases from V and 1 base from J, with 10 bases between.